This TCR beta chain was obtained from a study of blood T cells in healthy people across ages. General study points: Naive T cell percentage showed a strong correlation with TCR beta diversity.

A second 7 to 11 cycle PCR used barcoded and J-beta primers. TCRdb called the 5' RACE reads again in MiXCR, with one record for every CDR3 protein. The table lists about 650,000 distinct CDR3 sequences, around 52% of them singletons, with approximately 13% in the top ten. Points on this clonotype: What it binds is unknown.

This sequence was found in a woman older than 75 in good health. Input material: blood.

The CDR3 loop is CATSRDQSPQETQYF. The CDR3 coding sequence is TGTGCCACCAGCAGAGACCAGTCCCCTCAAGAGACCCAGTACTTC. V is TRBV15 and J is TRBJ2-5; D ambiguous. CDR1 is LNHNV and CDR2 is YYDKDF in the germline V gene (reference sequence). The CDR3 spans 15 residues. V was clipped by 0 bases and J by 2 bases, with 10 bases between them.